The source of this TCR beta chain is a study of Graves' ophthalmopathy and Graves' hyperthyroidism. TCR beta CDR3 amplification used RNA transcripts. RT-PCR in the first round used HTBI primers; a second-round multiplex PCR followed. Each CDR3 protein is one row after TCRdb ran MiXCR on the multiplex PCR reads. Of about 700,000 distinct CDR3 sequences listed, about 40% are singletons. In this sample, this clonotype turned up many times. The CDR3 is 13 residues long. Germline trimming cut 6 bases from V and 2 bases from J; bases unmatched to any gene: 6. Germline CDR1 is DFQATT and CDR2 is SNEGSKA (reference sequence).

The V call is TRBV20-1, the J call TRBJ2-5, with 7 nucleotides matching TRBD2. The TCR was taken from an adult man with Graves' ophthalmopathy. The sample was peripheral blood. Here the CDR3 reads CSAWREMQETQYF. DNA of the CDR3: TGCAGTGCATGGCGGGAGATGCAAGAGACCCAGTACTTC.